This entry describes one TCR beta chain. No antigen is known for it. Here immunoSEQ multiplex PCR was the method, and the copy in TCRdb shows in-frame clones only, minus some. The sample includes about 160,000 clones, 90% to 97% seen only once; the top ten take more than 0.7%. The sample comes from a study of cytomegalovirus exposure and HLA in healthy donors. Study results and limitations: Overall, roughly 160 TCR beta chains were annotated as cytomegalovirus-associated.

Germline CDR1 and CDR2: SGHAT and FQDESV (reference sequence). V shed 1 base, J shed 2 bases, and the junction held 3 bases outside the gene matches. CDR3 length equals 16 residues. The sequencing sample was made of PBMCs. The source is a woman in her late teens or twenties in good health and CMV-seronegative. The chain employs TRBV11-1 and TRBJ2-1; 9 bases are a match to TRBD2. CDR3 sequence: CASSLVAGGPYNEQFF. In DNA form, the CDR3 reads TGTGCCAGCAGCTTAGTTGCGGGGGGGCCCTACAATGAGCAGTTCTTC.